This T cell receptor (beta chain) was observed in a study of T cells expressing NK-cell markers. Background on the study: Sorted CD3+CD56+NKG2C+, CD3+CD56+NKG2C- and CD3+CD56-NKG2C+ T cells supplied TCR beta repertoires. Findings and limits, study-wide: Dominant NKG2C+ clonotypes in 5 or 6 donors made up about 1.0-7.0% of CD8+ T cells. A handful of donors likewise had their CD3+CD56-NKG2C+ fraction led by these clonotypes.

In regard to this clonotype: Its antigen is not identified.

The CDR3 consists of 16 residues. The germline V gene encodes CDR1 SGHVS and CDR2 FNYEAQ. Template switching by 5'RACE with UMIs generated the TCR beta cDNA. TCRdb reanalyzed the 5' RACE reads and collapses them to one entry per CDR3 protein, without DNA. This table holds some 440,000 distinct CDR3 sequences. This chain links TRBV7-6 with TRBJ2-1; as DNA is missing, the TRBD2 call by TCRdb cannot be tested. This clonotype originated in a woman between 45 and 65 years old in good health. The specimen sequenced was blood T cells: a sorted CD56 or NKG2C T cell subset, CD4+ or CD8+ T cells, or bulk PBMC T cells (not recorded which). CDR3 residues: CASSLPVAELRGEQFF.